Listed below are T cell receptor beta chains from one sample, sequenced in a study of blood T cell repertoires in COVID-19. Assay used: immunoSEQ multiplex PCR; TCRdb lists only in-frame clones, some missing. The repertoire has 220,000 or so clones, about 80% of them found once; the top ten carry about 1.3%. Sequencing was done on a sample of PBMCs or T cells enriched from blood (not recorded which). The receptor set was obtained from a woman aged 40 to 50 with acute COVID-19. Each CDR3 is given with its conserved first and last residue. The order of the fields is clone size, J gene, CDR3 length, V gene, D gene, CDR3 DNA, CDR3 protein. D genes are given only for firm matches. Clone size is shown for a subset of rows, as once, few, many or a class of expanded clone.

NA	TRBJ2-5	14	TRBV27	NA	TGTGCCAGCAGTCTAGGGGTACAGTTGGAGACCCAGTACTTC	CASSLGVQLETQYF
NA	TRBJ1-2	16	TRBV10-2	NA	TGCGCCAGCAGTGACCCCGCCAGGTCCCACAACTATGGCTACACCTTC	CASSDPARSHNYGYTF
NA	TRBJ2-5	14	TRBV13	NA	TGTGCCAGCAGCTTAAGGGCGGGCCAAGAGACCCAGTACTTC	CASSLRAGQETQYF
NA	TRBJ2-5	12	TRBV12-3/TRBV12-4	NA	TGTGCCAGCAGTTTTCGGTGGGAGACCCAGTACTTC	CASSFRWETQYF
few	TRBJ1-1	15	TRBV3-1/TRBV3-2	TRBD1	TGTGCCAGCAGCCCTAGGACAGGGTTGGTCACTGAAGCTTTCTTT	CASSPRTGLVTEAFF
once	TRBJ2-5	15	TRBV5-1	TRBD1	TGCGCCAGCAGCTCCGGGACAGGTCGCCAAGAGACCCAGTACTTC	CASSSGTGRQETQYF
NA	TRBJ2-7	13	TRBV28	NA	TGTGCCAGCAGACAGGGTACGGTAGACGAGCAGTACTTC	CASRQGTVDEQYF
NA	TRBJ2-3	18	TRBV7-6	NA	TGTGCCAGCAGCTTAGTAGTGGCGACTTCGACTAGCACAGATACGCAGTATTTT	CASSLVVATSTSTDTQYF
NA	TRBJ2-5	15	TRBV27	NA	TGTGCCAGCAGTTTCGTGGGAGGAAATCAAGAGACCCAGTACTTC	CASSFVGGNQETQYF
once	TRBJ2-1	15	TRBV27	TRBD2	TGTGCCAGCAGACTCAGCGGGAGCTCCTACAATGAGCAGTTCTTC	CASRLSGSSYNEQFF
NA	TRBJ2-1	15	TRBV29-1	TRBD1	TGCAGCGTTGAAGGACAGGGGGGCTCCTACAATGAGCAGTTCTTC	CSVEGQGGSYNEQFF
NA	TRBJ1-3	13	TRBV24-1	NA	TGTGCCACCAGTGATTTGCGTGGAAACACCATATATTTT	CATSDLRGNTIYF
NA	TRBJ2-1	16	TRBV28	TRBD2	TGTGCCAGCAGCTCGTTCTGGGGGGGAACTAGTAATGAGCAGTTCTTC	CASSSFWGGTSNEQFF
NA	TRBJ1-5	18	TRBV28	NA	TGTGCCAGCATCTCGGTGGGGGCGGGTACGCATAGCAATCAGCCCCAGCATTTT	CASISVGAGTHSNQPQHF
NA	TRBJ2-5	16	TRBV6-5	TRBD2	TGTGCCAGCAGTTACGGGACCGCGGGGGGGCAAGAGACCCAGTACTTC	CASSYGTAGGQETQYF
once	TRBJ1-4	17	TRBV3-1/TRBV3-2	TRBD1	TGTGCCAGCAGCCACAAGGACAGGATTGCAACTAATGAAAAACTGTTTTTT	CASSHKDRIATNEKLFF
NA	TRBJ1-2	13	TRBV7-9	NA	TGTGCCAGCGAACAGGGAGAGGAGCATGGCTACACCTTC	CASEQGEEHGYTF
NA	TRBJ1-2	13	TRBV24-1	TRBD1	TGTGCCACCAGTGATTGGACAGGCAATGGCTACACCTTC	CATSDWTGNGYTF
NA	TRBJ1-5	14	TRBV9	NA	TGTGCCAGCAGCGGAGGATTTAGCAATCAGCCCCAGCATTTT	CASSGGFSNQPQHF
NA	TRBJ2-7	13	TRBV7-2	NA	TGTGCCAGCAGCTTGGGGCCCAACTACGAGCAGTACTTC	CASSLGPNYEQYF
NA	TRBJ2-3	14	TRBV5-4	TRBD1	TGTGCCAGCAGACACGGGACAGGAACAGATACGCAGTATTTT	CASRHGTGTDTQYF
NA	TRBJ2-7	12	TRBV6-5	NA	TGTGCCAGCAGTTACCCAGGGTACGAGCAGTACTTC	CASSYPGYEQYF
few	TRBJ1-6	15	TRBV30	TRBD1	TGTGCCTGGACGGTCCCGGACAGGGGGAATTCACCCCTCCACTTT	CAWTVPDRGNSPLHF
NA	TRBJ2-3	16	TRBV7-9	TRBD2	TGTGCCAGCAGCGTCCCTAGCGGGGGGGCACGAGATACGCAGTATTTT	CASSVPSGGARDTQYF
NA	TRBJ2-5	13	TRBV29-1	NA	TGCAGCGTTGAATTCAGGAACAAAGAGACCCAGTACTTC	CSVEFRNKETQYF
NA	TRBJ1-1	17	TRBV27	TRBD1	TGTGCCAGCAGTGGTCCGGGACAGGGGGCTTACAACACTGAAGCTTTCTTT	CASSGPGQGAYNTEAFF
once	TRBJ2-5	15	TRBV6-5	NA	TGTGCCAGCAGTTACTATGGAGGGGCTCCCGAGACCCAGTACTTC	CASSYYGGAPETQYF
NA	TRBJ2-5	17	TRBV9	TRBD2	TGTGCCAGCAGCGGCCAGACTTTAGCGGGGGGGCAAGAGACCCAGTACTTC	CASSGQTLAGGQETQYF
NA	TRBJ2-7	14	TRBV6-5	NA	TGTGCCAGCAGCCCCGTCGGGGGTCCCTACGAGCAGTACTTC	CASSPVGGPYEQYF
NA	TRBJ2-2	16	TRBV5-1	TRBD2	TGCGCCAGCAGCCTGACTAGCGGGAGTCAAACCGGGGAGCTGTTTTTT	CASSLTSGSQTGELFF
NA	TRBJ1-4	14	TRBV11-2	NA	TGTGCCAGCAGCTTAAACAGGGTGGGGGAAAAACTGTTTTTT	CASSLNRVGEKLFF
NA	TRBJ2-1	14	TRBV21-1	NA	TGTGCCAGCTCCCGACTAGCGGGCTACAATGAGCAGTTCTTC	CASSRLAGYNEQFF
NA	TRBJ1-6	15	TRBV5-6	NA	TGTGCCAGCAGCTTGGCGGGATTGGACAATTCACCCCTCCACTTT	CASSLAGLDNSPLHF
NA	TRBJ2-1	15	TRBV27	TRBD2	TGTGCCAGCAGTGGACTAGCGGGTGCCTACAATGAGCAGTTCTTC	CASSGLAGAYNEQFF
once	TRBJ2-3	13	TRBV6-4	NA	TGTGCCAGCAGCTCTCTACCCACAGATACGCAGTATTTT	CASSSLPTDTQYF
NA	TRBJ2-3	13	TRBV7-9	TRBD2	TGTGCCAGCAGCCCTGGACTAGTACATACGCAGTATTTT	CASSPGLVHTQYF
NA	TRBJ1-2	13	TRBV30	NA	TGTGCCTGGAGCCAGGGTCAGCGCTATGGCTACACCTTC	CAWSQGQRYGYTF
NA	TRBJ1-1	13	TRBV11-3	NA	TGTGCCAGCAGCTTAACAGGTAACACTGAAGCTTTCTTT	CASSLTGNTEAFF
NA	TRBJ2-2	17	TRBV7-9	TRBD2	TGTGCCAGCAGCTCCACAACTAGCGGGAAAGCAGGAGGGGAGCTGTTTTTT	CASSSTTSGKAGGELFF
NA	TRBJ2-5	15	TRBV20-1	TRBD2	TGCAGTGCTAGTAATCTAGCGGGAGTAGGGGAGACCCAGTACTTC	CSASNLAGVGETQYF
NA	TRBJ1-1	17	TRBV5-1	NA	TGCGCCAGCAGGCTGAGCGTCCGGACACTGAGGAACACTGAAGCTTTCTTT	CASRLSVRTLRNTEAFF
NA	TRBJ2-7	15	TRBV7-3	TRBD2	TGTGCCAGCAGCTTACTAGCGGAAAGCTCCTACGAGCAGTACTTC	CASSLLAESSYEQYF
NA	TRBJ2-5	18	TRBV5-1	TRBD2	TGCGCCAGCAGCCCTAGAGGGGCTAGCGGGAGGGCCCAAGAGACCCAGTACTTC	CASSPRGASGRAQETQYF
NA	TRBJ1-5	15	TRBV28	TRBD1	TGTGCCAGTATGTTATTGACAGGGCCAGATCAGCCCCAGCATTTT	CASMLLTGPDQPQHF
NA	TRBJ2-3	19	TRBV19	TRBD2	TGTGCCAGTAGTAAAGGATTGTCTAGCGGGAGGGCTAGCACAGATACGCAGTATTTT	CASSKGLSSGRASTDTQYF
NA	TRBJ1-5	14	TRBV28	NA	TGTGCCAGCTGCGAAGGGGGTTTCAATCAGCCCCAGCATTTT	CASCEGGFNQPQHF
NA	TRBJ1-1	14	TRBV5-4	NA	TGTGCCAGCAGCCAACAGGGTCGGAACACTGAAGCTTTCTTT	CASSQQGRNTEAFF
NA	TRBJ1-2	16	TRBV28	NA	TGTGCCAGCACCCCGGGACATTCCCCCCTTAACTATGGCTACACCTTC	CASTPGHSPLNYGYTF
NA	TRBJ2-7	15	TRBV3-1/TRBV3-2	NA	TGTGCCAGCAGCCAAACCGTGGGGAGTTCCTACGAGCAGTACTTC	CASSQTVGSSYEQYF
NA	TRBJ1-2	14	TRBV7-2	TRBD1	TGTGCCAGCAGCCAAAGGGGGCTTGGGTATGGCTACACCTTC	CASSQRGLGYGYTF
NA	TRBJ1-1	12	TRBV11-2	NA	TGTGCCAGCAGTCCCGCGGCTTCGGGTGTATTCTTT	CASSPAASGVFF
NA	TRBJ2-5	14	TRBV21-1	NA	TGTGCCAGCAGCAAAGGCACATTCCAAGAGACCCAGTACTTC	CASSKGTFQETQYF
once	TRBJ1-2	14	TRBV6-5	TRBD1	TGTGCCAGCAGTTATGACAGGGGCAACTATGGCTACACCTTC	CASSYDRGNYGYTF
NA	TRBJ1-5	16	TRBV10-3	TRBD1	TGTGCCATCAGTGAGTCCACAGGGGAAGGGAATCAGCCCCAGCATTTT	CAISESTGEGNQPQHF